Presented here are 15 T cell receptor beta chains from one specimen sequenced in a study of low-dose radiotherapy and immunotherapy resistance in tumors. This sample's time point: before trial treatment. TRAV and TRBV primers primed cDNA for both TCRalpha and TCRbeta. The authors ran around 20 PCR cycles to amplify TCRs with a constant-region primer and V-primer adapter. MiXCR, run by TCRdb on the reads, gives a single entry per CDR3 protein. Of around 79,000 distinct CDR3 sequences listed, 18% are singletons. Sample: PBMCs, taken before treatment. The receptors were gathered from a male donor with prostate cancer.

The chain carries TRBV12-3 or TRBV12-4 and TRBJ1-6; D is uncertain. Trimming pared 4 bases from V and 7 bases from J, leaving 11 bases between. The CDR3 is 14 amino acids. CDR3 sequence: CASSWGRGNSPLHF. CDR3 sequence (DNA): TGTGCCAGCAGTTGGGGAAGAGGCAATTCACCCCTCCACTTT.

This clonotype came up many times. This chain connects TRBV29-1 to TRBJ2-1; unclear D gene. V was cut by 2 bases and J by 1 base, with 9 bases left in between. Per germline, CDR1 SQVTM and CDR2 ANQGSEA. The CDR3 consists of 14 residues. CDR3 coding DNA: TGCAGCGTTGAAATTCCCCTTTCCTACAATGAGCAGTTCTTC. Translation gives CSVEIPLSYNEQFF.

This clonotype appeared many times. The rearrangement uses TRBV12-3 or TRBV12-4 and TRBJ2-1, with D possibly being TRBD1 or TRBD2 (5 bases each). The CDR3 loop spans 15 amino acids. The V and J ends lost 6 bases and 2 bases respectively, with 14 bases between them. CDR3 protein: CASRFGAEPYNEQFF. In DNA form, the CDR3 reads TGTGCCAGCAGGTTCGGGGCGGAACCCTACAATGAGCAGTTCTTC.

Concerning this clonotype: A far larger clone is a single base away, which makes a read error likely. The gene calls are TRBV21-1 and TRBJ2-7; the D segment call TRBD2 is taken from the table without a DNA check. TRBV21-1 is reported as a pseudogene. This CDR3 comprises 17 residues. CDR3 region: CASSKGAGLAFTDEQYF. The CDR3 DNA sequence: TGTGCCAGCAGCAAAGGGGCGGGACTAGCTTTCACGGATGAGCAGTACTTC.

This clonotype was detected ten times or more. This rearrangement joins TRBV20-1 to TRBJ1-6; D gene uncertain. The germline CDR1 and CDR2 sequences are DFQATT and SNEGSKA (reference sequence). This CDR3 has 16 amino acids. CDR3 in DNA: TGCAGCCCCGAAGGCGGAGAGCGGGCGCATAATTCACCCCTCCACTTT. This gives the protein CSPEGGERAHNSPLHF.

This clonotype was recorded at least ten times. The chain links TRBV13 to TRBJ2-7, with TRBD2 as a possible D gene (5 bases). The germline CDR1 and CDR2 sequences are PRHDT and FYEKMQ (reference sequence). This CDR3 has 14 amino acids. V lost 4 bases and J lost 6, with 16 bases in between. In nucleotides, the CDR3 is TGTGCCAGCAGCTACCTAGCTCACCAAAGCGAGCAGTACTTC. It is translated as CASSYLAHQSEQYF. Full variable domain (rest looked up from reference TRBV13 and TRBJ2-7): AAGVIQSPRHLIKEKRETATLKCYPIPRHDTVYWYQQGPGQDPQFLISFYEKMQSDKGSIPDRFSAQQFSDYHSELNMSSLELGDSALYFCASSYLAHQSEQYFGPGTRLTVT.

This clonotype was detected many times. Written as DNA, the CDR3 is TGTGCCAGCAGCCGACAACTAGCGGGGGCCACAGATACGCAGTATTTT. The encoded protein is CASSRQLAGATDTQYF. This chain connects TRBV13 to TRBJ2-3; 11 bases fit TRBD2. The CDR3 consists of 16 residues. Germline V lookup: CDR1 PRHDT, CDR2 FYEKMQ (reference sequence). Trimming at V came to 5 bases and at J to 2 bases, leaving 6 bases not matched to a gene.

In the case of this clonotype: A far larger clone is one nucleotide away, so this likely arose from a read error. The rearrangement links TRBV14 to TRBJ2-7; 8 positions agree with TRBD1. The CDR3 loop spans 15 amino acids. The trim removed 0 bases at V and 7 bases at J, leaving 8 bases unmatched. Germline CDR1 and CDR2: SGHDN and FVKESK. Here the CDR3 reads CASSQETGEYNEQYF. CDR3 DNA sequence: TGTGCCAGCAGCCAAGAGACAGGGGAGTACAATGAGCAGTACTTC.

This rearrangement joins TRBV28 to TRBJ2-7; the match to TRBD2 covers 14 bases. Germline CDR1 and CDR2: MDHEN and SYDVKM. The V gene end was trimmed by 6 bases and the J gene end by 2 bases; junction bases not matched to a gene: 3. This CDR3 has 15 residues. The CDR3 is CASSLTSGGAYEQYF. The CDR3 bases are TGTGCCAGCAGCTTGACTAGCGGGGGGGCCTACGAGCAGTACTTC.

This clonotype has at least ten counts. This chain uses TRBV3-1 with TRBJ2-1, with D perhaps matching TRBD2 (6 bases). V was clipped by 1 base and J by 1 base, with 8 bases between them. This CDR3 contains 15 residues. Germline CDR1 is LGHDT and CDR2 is YNNKEL (reference sequence). The CDR3 loop is CASSQGAGSYNEQFF. The DNA of the CDR3 is TGTGCCAGCAGCCAAGGGGCGGGATCCTACAATGAGCAGTTCTTC.

This clonotype was seen a handful of times. This chain uses TRBV27 with TRBJ2-7; TRBD1 matches at 12 bases. This CDR3 has 14 residues. Germline values: CDR1 MNHEY, CDR2 SMNVEV (reference sequence). V shed 5 bases and J 5 bases; nucleotides not matched to a gene: 4. The CDR3 sequence is CASSAGTGGDEQYF. In DNA, the CDR3 is TGTGCCAGCAGTGCGGGGACAGGGGGCGACGAGCAGTACTTC.

Ten or more counts support this clonotype. V and J are TRBV5-6 and TRBJ1-2, with 7 bases that match TRBD1. CDR3 length: 14 amino acids. The germline CDR1 and CDR2 sequences are SGHDT and YYEEEE. With V trimmed by 7 bases and J by 3 bases, 9 bases remained unmatched. CDR3 loop: CASLRQGVDYGYTF. CDR3 coding DNA: TGTGCCAGCCTTAGACAGGGCGTCGACTATGGCTACACCTTC.

The chain links TRBV9 to TRBJ2-1; the D gene is possibly TRBD2 (5 bases). V gave up 0 bases and J gave up 0 bases, with 13 bases separating them. The V gene's germline CDR1 is SGDLS and CDR2 YYNGEE. The CDR3 loop spans 17 amino acids. In DNA form, the CDR3 reads TGTGCCAGCAGCGTAGTTGACTACTCGGACTCCTACAATGAGCAGTTCTTC. Translated, it gives CASSVVDYSDSYNEQFF.

This clonotype was seen at least ten times. This chain uses TRBV6-2 or TRBV6-3 with TRBJ2-7, with 8 bases fitting TRBD1. Germline V gene data show CDR1 as MNHEY and CDR2 as SVGEGT. The CDR3 totals 11 residues. V lost 10 bases, J lost 6 bases, and 5 bases stayed unmatched. In nucleotides, the CDR3 is TGTGCCACCGACAGGGGCCTCGAGCAGTACTTC. Translation: CATDRGLEQYF.

As regards this clonotype: At one end, the junction sequence differs from germline, possibly due to a read error. The genes are TRBV10-2 and TRBJ2-7, with a tentative D call TRBD2 (5 bases). The germline V gene encodes CDR1 WSHSY and CDR2 SAAADI. The CDR3 totals 11 residues. In DNA form, the CDR3 reads TGCGCCAGCAGTGAGTACGGGGTCTACAGCTTC. It translates to CASSEYGVYSF.